This TCR beta chain was retrieved from a study of blood T cell repertoires in COVID-19. The cohort comprised adults aged 18 to 89 years residing in approximately 25 US areas. Participants' reported clinical history set cohort assignment. V lost 4 bases to trimming and J lost 2 bases, with 13 bases between them. This CDR3 region has 15 residues. From germline, CDR1 is SNHLY and CDR2 FYNNEI. Here immunoSEQ multiplex PCR was the method, and the copy in TCRdb shows in-frame clones only, minus some. This sample has about 150,000 clones; approximately 87% occur once, and the top ten carry approximately 1.2%.

The sample taken for sequencing was PBMCs or T cells enriched from blood (not recorded which). The chain recombines TRBV2 with TRBJ2-3, with D hard to call. This TCR was recovered from a woman in her 30s with acute COVID-19. The CDR3: CASSGNGRFTDTQYF. DNA for the CDR3: TGTGCCAGCAGTGGTAACGGTCGTTTCACAGATACGCAGTATTTT.